Below are 17 T cell receptor beta chains sequenced from a single sample in a study of T-cell memory formation after mild COVID-19. TCRdb re-called the 5' RACE reads with MiXCR, one entry per CDR3 protein. The table has about 180,000 distinct CDR3 sequences, roughly 17% seen once. The sequenced material came from PBMCs or a T cell subset sorted from them (not recorded which). The source is an adult woman who had mild COVID-19 (a few samples of this study predate the infection). Cell type and time point are not known.

The rearrangement links TRBV6-5 to TRBJ2-7, with 10 bases that match TRBD1. V dropped 8 bases and J dropped 2; count of bases not matched to a gene: 6. Germline V gene sequence: CDR1 MNHEY, CDR2 SVGAGI. The CDR3 covers 14 residues. The CDR3 here is CASSRTGGPYEQYF. The CDR3 DNA reads TGTGCCAGCTCAAGGACAGGGGGGCCCTACGAGCAGTACTTC.

The V and J genes are TRBV3-1 and TRBJ2-2, with D unresolved. The germline V and J ends were trimmed by 1 base and 0 bases, with 3 bases remaining between them. Germline lookup yields CDR1 LGHDT and CDR2 YNNKEL (reference sequence). The CDR3 has 14 amino acids. The DNA for the CDR3 is TGTGCCAGCAGCCAAGGATCGAACACCGGGGAGCTGTTTTTT. As protein: CASSQGSNTGELFF. Full variable domain (rest looked up from reference TRBV3-1 and TRBJ2-2): DTAVSQTPKYLVTQMGNDKSIKCEQNLGHDTMYWYKQDSKKFLKIMFSYNNKELIINETVPNRFSPKSPDKAHLNLHINSLELGDSAVYFCASSQGSNTGELFFGEGSRLTVL.

The chain uses TRBV9 and TRBJ1-2, with D unresolved. There are 16 residues in the CDR3. Deletions cut 2 bases from V and 2 bases from J, with 16 bases between. The V gene's germline CDR1 is SGDLS and CDR2 YYNGEE. CDR3 loop: CASSVSGLFNNYGYTF. The DNA of the CDR3 is TGTGCCAGCAGCGTCTCGGGCTTATTCAACAACTATGGCTACACCTTC.

This clonotype was detected a few times. The genes are TRBV2 and TRBJ1-6; no reliable D call. The CDR3 loop spans 16 amino acids. Germline CDR1 and CDR2: SNHLY and FYNNEI. V lost 6 bases to trimming and J lost 7 bases, with 19 bases between them. DNA of the CDR3: TGTGCCAGCAGCGCAAGCAGCACCCGCCGGAATTCACCCCTCCACTTT. As protein: CASSASSTRRNSPLHF.

In this sample, this clonotype turned up many times. In DNA form, the CDR3 reads TGTGCCAGCAGCTTAACCTGGGGACAGCTCACCGGGGAGCTGTTTTTT. Protein sequence: CASSLTWGQLTGELFF. The chain couples TRBV7-4 to TRBJ2-2, with 7 bases fitting TRBD1. The ends lost 2 bases at V and 4 bases at J; junction bases unmatched: 7. The CDR3 has 16 amino acids. Germline values: CDR1 SGHVT, CDR2 SQSDAQ.

This clonotype was seen a few times. The chain carries TRBV12-3 or TRBV12-4 and TRBJ1-1; D ambiguous. CDR3 length: 11 amino acids. V dropped 5 bases and J dropped 7 bases, with 8 bases sitting between them. Here the CDR3 DNA reads TGTGCCAGCAGTCCCAAAGGTGAAGCTTTCTTT. Translation gives CASSPKGEAFF.

This chain links TRBV7-2 with TRBJ2-1; D is unclear. The CDR3 consists of 13 residues. Germline V lookup: CDR1 SGHTA, CDR2 FQGNSA. V lost 5 bases and J 5 bases, leaving 10 bases between the germline ends. CDR3: CASSQPTHNEQFF. Here the CDR3 DNA reads TGTGCCAGCAGCCAACCTACCCACAATGAGCAGTTCTTC. Drawing the rest from reference TRBV7-2 and TRBJ2-1, the complete variable domain is GAGVSQSPSNKVTEKGKDVELRCDPISGHTALYWYRQSLGQGLEFLIYFQGNSAPDKSGLPSDRFSAERTGGSVSTLTIQRTQQEDSAVYLCASSQPTHNEQFFGPGTRLTVL.

The table lists this clonotype with a few counts. This chain links TRBV20-1 with TRBJ2-7, with 8 bases matching TRBD2. The germline V gene encodes CDR1 DFQATT and CDR2 SNEGSKA (reference sequence). V shed 1 base and J 1 base; nucleotides not matched to a gene: 12. The CDR3 is made up of 17 amino acids. The CDR3 region has the DNA TGCAGTGCTAGAGCCGACCATTCGACGGGGGGGTCCTACGAGCAGTACTTC. Its translation: CSARADHSTGGSYEQYF.

This clonotype was seen a handful of times. This chain links TRBV6-1 with TRBJ2-5, with 7 bases matching TRBD1. Trimming took 3 bases from V and 10 from J; bases not matched to a gene: 2. This CDR3 region has 11 residues. Germline CDR1 MNHNS, CDR2 SASEGT. The CDR3 reads CASSEGQIQYF. Here the CDR3 DNA reads TGTGCCAGCAGTGAGGGACAGATCCAGTACTTC.

This clonotype was observed at least ten times. The rearrangement uses TRBV29-1 and TRBJ1-1; D might be TRBD1 (5 bases). V lost 3 bases, J lost 10 bases, and 6 bases lay in between. The CDR3 is 9 amino acids. Germline CDR1 reads SQVTM; CDR2 reads ANQGSEA. The CDR3 here is CSVDGGAFF. As DNA, the CDR3 is TGCAGCGTTGATGGGGGAGCTTTCTTT.

The V gene is TRBV7-9, the J gene TRBJ1-5, with 9 positions matching TRBD1. The CDR3 consists of 18 residues. J lost 6 bases, V lost 2 bases, and 14 bases had no gene match. Germline CDR1 is SEHNR and CDR2 is FQNEAQ (reference sequence). Here the CDR3 reads CASSLFLKADRGVQPQHF. As DNA, the CDR3 is TGTGCCAGCAGCTTATTCCTTAAGGCGGACAGGGGCGTTCAGCCCCAGCATTTT.

This chain uses TRBV4-3 with TRBJ2-7; D gene ambiguous. Looked up from germline, CDR1 is LGHNA and CDR2 is YSLEER. V was shortened by 4 bases and J by 6 bases, with 13 bases between the two germline ends. This CDR3 spans 13 amino acids. Here the CDR3 DNA reads TGCGCCAGCAGCCTCCAAGGCAGTGCCGAGCAGTACTTC. This sequence encodes CASSLQGSAEQYF.

In regard to this clonotype: The junction shows a germline mismatch at one end, possibly a read error. The chain recombines TRBV7-2 with TRBJ2-2, with D possibly being TRBD1 (6 bases). The V gene's germline CDR1 is SGHTA and CDR2 FQGNSA. CDR3 size: 14 residues. CDR3 protein: CASSLGTYTGELFF. DNA of the CDR3: TGCGCCAGCAGCTTAGGGACATACACCGGGGAGCTGTTTTTT.

The rearrangement links TRBV20-1 to TRBJ2-3; D ambiguous. In germline, CDR1 is DFQATT, CDR2 SNEGSKA (reference sequence). There are 15 residues in the CDR3. The V end lost 6 bases, the J end lost 6 bases, and 22 bases lay between the germline ends. CDR3 sequence reads: CSANGAFSSPDTQYF. As DNA, the CDR3 is TGCAGTGCGAACGGAGCTTTTAGCTCCCCCGATACGCAGTATTTT.

The chain uses TRBV10-3 and TRBJ1-4; no reliable D call. V lost 8 bases and J lost 8, with 12 bases in between. This CDR3 spans 12 amino acids. Germline V gene lookup returns CDR1 ENHRY and CDR2 SYGVKD. CDR3 in DNA: TGTGCCATCTCTTCGGGTAGCGAAAAACTGTTTTTT. Translated, it gives CAISSGSEKLFF.

This clonotype was seen a handful of times. The genes are TRBV6-2 or TRBV6-3 and TRBJ2-7, with D possibly TRBD2 on 5 matching bases. Germline V gives CDR1 MNHEY, CDR2 SVGEGT. V dropped 0 bases and J dropped 4 bases, with 19 bases sitting between them. The CDR3 length is 17 residues. The CDR3 DNA is TGTGCCAGCAGTTACTCAGGCCAGCGGAAAGGCAGGTACGAGCAGTACTTC. This encodes CASSYSGQRKGRYEQYF.

This clonotype turned up a few times. The CDR3 reads CASSLRTGDETQYF. The CDR3 DNA reads as TGTGCCAGCAGTCTCCGGACAGGGGACGAGACCCAGTACTTC. The rearrangement links TRBV6-1 to TRBJ2-5; 9 nucleotides align to TRBD1. From germline, CDR1 is MNHNS and CDR2 SASEGT. CDR3 length: 14 residues. V lost 5 bases, J lost 5 bases, and 6 bases stayed unmatched.